This T cell receptor beta chain came from a study of blood T cell repertoires in COVID-19. At the level of the study: Nucleic acid was either cDNA or gDNA, and it came from T cells, B-cell-depleted T cells, or PBMCs.

Trimming took 3 bases from V and 6 from J; bases not matched to a gene: 5. Germline CDR1 reads DFQATT; CDR2 reads SNEGSKA (reference sequence). The CDR3 length is 14 residues. Per the original methods: Reference gene primer amplification gave nucleated cell count estimates. Repertoires were generated with immunoSEQ multiplex PCR, while TCRdb's copy carries only in-frame clones and drops some. That table furnishes V, J and clone size, whereas the DNA furnished D and trimming. The sample contains about 71,000 clones, about nine tenths of which appear only once. The chain uses TRBV20-1 and TRBJ1-4, with TRBD1 matching over 9 bases. This clonotype originated in a young man with acute or convalescent COVID-19. The sample taken for sequencing was peripheral blood. CDR3 loop: CSASTGGDYEKLFF. The CDR3 nucleotides are TGCAGTGCTAGTACAGGGGGCGACTATGAAAAACTGTTTTTT.